These 31 T cell receptor beta chains were all obtained from the same sample, sequenced in a study of blood T cell repertoires in COVID-19. Method: immunoSEQ multiplex PCR; TCRdb's copy keeps in-frame clones and lacks some. This table holds fewer than 350,000 clones, 80% to 90% found once. Sample: peripheral blood. The receptor source for this set is a woman in her 70s with COVID-19, enrolled during active disease.

The chain is built from TRBV6-5 and TRBJ1-2, with a tentative D call TRBD1 (6 bases). The CDR3 loop spans 11 amino acids. Per germline, CDR1 MNHEY and CDR2 SVGAGI. V was trimmed by 11 bases and J by 3 bases, leaving 10 bases between them. The CDR3 reads CALRTDYGYTF. As DNA, the CDR3 is TGTGCCCTTAGGACAGACTATGGCTACACCTTC.

Note on this clone: This is likely a read error, given that the CDR3 carries no conserved phenylalanine or tryptophan at its end. The limits of the CDR3 on the DNA are not certain, so only TCRdb's listed CDR3 is given. The chain combines TRBV28 with TRBJ1-2; the DNA was not used to check the table's D call, TRBD1. The CDR3 adds up to 12 amino acids, both ends counted. Germline values: CDR1 MDHEN, CDR2 SYDVKM. This chain's CDR3 is CASSSGQGRWLL.

The chain has TRBV5-1 and TRBJ1-1; D gene ambiguous. CDR1 and CDR2 from the germline V gene are SGHRS and YFSETQ. Deletions cut 4 bases from V and 1 base from J, with 8 bases between. The CDR3 has 13 residues. The CDR3 DNA is TGCGCCAGCAGCGCGCAGGAGAACACTGAAGCTTTCTTT. Translation gives CASSAQENTEAFF.

This chain links TRBV28 with TRBJ2-7; tentatively, D is TRBD1 (6 bases). The CDR3 loop spans 15 amino acids. V lost 2 bases to trimming and J lost 2 bases, with 13 bases between them. CDR1 and CDR2 (germline): MDHEN, SYDVKM. The CDR3 loop reads CASSLSRGTTYEQYF. For the CDR3, the DNA is TGTGCCAGCAGTTTAAGCAGGGGCACCACCTACGAGCAGTACTTC.

The chain uses TRBV19 and TRBJ1-4; D is perhaps TRBD1 (5 bases). V lost 7 bases and J lost 5, with 14 bases in between. The CDR3 is 14 residues long. Germline loops: CDR1 LNHDA, CDR2 SQIVND (reference sequence). This chain's CDR3 is CASNRQLDNEKLFF. The CDR3 nucleotides read TGTGCCAGTAACAGACAGCTAGACAATGAAAAACTGTTTTTT.

This clone showed up just once. The chain couples TRBV6-6 to TRBJ2-7; 13 bases map to TRBD2. From germline, CDR1 is MNHNY and CDR2 SVGAGI (reference sequence). The CDR3 is made up of 14 amino acids. With V trimmed by 6 bases and J by 4 bases, 3 bases remained unmatched. The CDR3 coding sequence is TGTGCCAGCAGCGGGACTAGCGGGGCGTACGAGCAGTACTTC. Its translation: CASSGTSGAYEQYF.

The rearrangement uses TRBV9 and TRBJ2-5; possible D gene TRBD1, 5 bases. The CDR3 has 15 residues. Trimming took off 3 bases at V and 7 bases at J, with 19 bases between the two ends. Germline CDR1 SGDLS, CDR2 YYNGEE. The CDR3 spells CASSAALLGLGTQYF. CDR3 bases: TGTGCCAGCAGCGCCGCTCTGTTGGGGCTCGGGACCCAGTACTTC.

V gene TRBV6-1 combines with J gene TRBJ1-3, with 9 bases matching TRBD1. The CDR3 extends over 17 amino acids. The trim removed 3 bases at V and 1 base at J, leaving 7 bases unmatched. Looked up from germline, CDR1 is MNHNS and CDR2 is SASEGT. In DNA form, the CDR3 reads TGTGCCAGCAGTGACCAAACCGGGACAGGGTCTGGAAACACCATATATTTT. Amino acid sequence: CASSDQTGTGSGNTIYF.

CDR3 region: CASSLIRGAALPDTQYF. CDR3 nucleotides: TGTGCCAGCAGCTTAATACGGGGGGCCGCTCTGCCAGATACGCAGTATTTT. V usage is TRBV7-2 and J usage is TRBJ2-3; weak D call: TRBD2 (7 bases). Trimming took 2 bases from V and 4 from J, leaving 19 bases between them. The CDR3 loop spans 17 amino acids. CDR1 is SGHTA and CDR2 is FQGNSA in the germline V gene.

V usage is TRBV19 and J usage is TRBJ1-2, with 8 nucleotides matching TRBD1. The length of the CDR3 is 14 residues. Trimming at V came to 4 bases and at J to 7 bases, leaving 8 bases not matched to a gene. CDR1 is LNHDA, CDR2 SQIVND, per germline (reference sequence). CDR3 nucleotide sequence: TGTGCCAGTAGTACCCGACAGGGGATTACTGGCTACACCTTC. It is translated as CASSTRQGITGYTF.

This chain links TRBV4-2 with TRBJ2-2; D is uncertain. Between the trimmed V and J ends, which lost 2 bases and 4 bases, there was a span of 8 bases. The germline CDR1 and CDR2 sequences are LGHNA and YNFKEQ. The CDR3 consists of 14 residues. For the CDR3, the DNA is TGTGCCAGCAGCCAATCACCTAGCACCGGGGAGCTGTTTTTT. Residues: CASSQSPSTGELFF.

This clone has just one count. V gene TRBV2 combines with J gene TRBJ2-1; 7 bases agree with TRBD2. Germline trimming cut 2 bases from V and 3 bases from J; bases unmatched to any gene: 1. Germline CDR1 and CDR2: SNHLY and FYNNEI. This CDR3 comprises 14 residues. CDR3 loop: CASSELAVYNEQFF. As DNA, the CDR3 is TGTGCCAGCAGTGAACTAGCGGTCTACAATGAGCAGTTCTTC.

There are a few counts of this clone. The chain links TRBV2 to TRBJ2-1; 8 nucleotides align to TRBD1. The CDR3 is made up of 13 amino acids. Trimming took 6 bases from V and 8 from J; bases not matched to a gene: 6. The germline gives CDR1 SNHLY, CDR2 FYNNEI. The CDR3 region has the DNA TGTGCCAGCAGGACCCAGGGGGCCCATGAGCAGTTCTTC. This codes for CASRTQGAHEQFF.

The chain joins TRBV12-3 or TRBV12-4 to TRBJ1-1, with D uncertain. V dropped 7 bases and J dropped 3 bases, with 9 bases sitting between them. This CDR3 is built from 12 residues. The CDR3 spells CASTNYYTEAFF. CDR3 in DNA: TGTGCCAGCACCAACTATTACACTGAAGCTTTCTTT.

The CDR3: CASSRGGYEAFF. In nucleotides, the CDR3 is TGTGCCAGCAGCCGAGGGGGATATGAAGCTTTCTTT. The chain joins TRBV5-6 to TRBJ1-1; D perhaps matches TRBD1 (6 bases). The CDR3 is made up of 12 amino acids. Germline V gene data show CDR1 as SGHDT and CDR2 as YYEEEE. V dropped 4 bases and J dropped 7 bases, with 11 bases sitting between them.

This chain links TRBV10-2 with TRBJ2-3, with 8 positions matching TRBD2. The CDR3 is 14 residues long. With 7 bases clipped from V and 3 bases from J, the junction kept 6 bases outside the gene matches. The germline CDR1 and CDR2 sequences are WSHSY and SAAADI. This CDR3 reads CASKERGGTDTQYF. DNA for the CDR3: TGCGCCAGCAAGGAACGGGGGGGGACAGATACGCAGTATTTT.

The V gene is TRBV9, the J gene TRBJ2-3, with D possibly matching TRBD1 (6 bases). V lost 7 bases to trimming and J lost 4 bases, with 19 bases between them. The CDR3 is 15 amino acids. The germline V gene encodes CDR1 SGDLS and CDR2 YYNGEE. The CDR3 coding sequence is TGTGCCAGCGACCGAGGGGGAACGTATCCAGATACGCAGTATTTT. Amino acids: CASDRGGTYPDTQYF.

V and J are TRBV6-5 and TRBJ2-2, with D perhaps matching TRBD1 (7 bases). The germline gives CDR1 MNHEY, CDR2 SVGAGI. CDR3 length: 14 residues. V lost 7 bases and J 4 bases, leaving 13 bases between the germline ends. CDR3 residues: CASNPQGGTGELFF. In DNA, the CDR3 is TGTGCCAGCAACCCCCAGGGGGGCACCGGGGAGCTGTTTTTT.

This chain uses TRBV6-4 with TRBJ1-2; TRBD1 agrees at 7 bases. In germline, CDR1 is MRHNA, CDR2 SNTAGT. V shed 8 bases, J shed 3 bases, and the junction held 6 bases outside the gene matches. This CDR3 has 13 residues. This CDR3 reads CASLRQGDYGYTF. The DNA for the CDR3 is TGTGCCAGCCTACGACAGGGAGACTATGGCTACACCTTC.

The chain carries TRBV5-4 and TRBJ1-1, with D maybe TRBD1 (5 bases). Trimming cost V 5 bases and J 2 bases, with 10 bases left between them. Looked up from germline, CDR1 is SGHNT and CDR2 is YYREEE (reference sequence). This CDR3 comprises 13 residues. The CDR3, as DNA: TGTGCCAGCAGACTGACAGATAACACTGAAGCTTTCTTT. Translating gives CASRLTDNTEAFF.

This clone was recorded once. The genes are TRBV27 and TRBJ2-3; TRBD1 matches 8 bases. V lost 3 bases to trimming and J lost 6 bases; unmatched junction nucleotides: 5. The CDR3 contains 14 residues. Germline CDR1 and CDR2: MNHEY and SMNVEV (reference sequence). The CDR3 spells CASSFQGAADTQYF. In nucleotides, the CDR3 is TGTGCCAGCAGTTTTCAGGGGGCAGCTGATACGCAGTATTTT.

The V and J genes are TRBV28 and TRBJ1-2, with D maybe TRBD1 (5 bases). The CDR3 is 17 amino acids. Germline V lookup: CDR1 MDHEN, CDR2 SYDVKM. Trimming left V 2 bases short and J 4 bases short, with 20 bases between. CDR3 bases: TGTGCCAGCAGTTTACTTATGCGGGGCGACCCTCCCTATGGCTACACCTTC. Amino acid sequence: CASSLLMRGDPPYGYTF.

This clone has more than one count but fewer than ten. The chain links TRBV3-1 (or the pseudogene TRBV3-2) to TRBJ1-2, with 7 positions matching TRBD1. The CDR3 totals 14 residues. The germline CDR1 and CDR2 sequences are LGHDT and YNNKEL (reference sequence). V shed 3 bases, J shed 0 bases, and the junction held 1 base outside the gene matches. As DNA, the CDR3 is TGTGCCAGCAGCCAGGGGACAGCTAACTATGGCTACACCTTC. It specifies CASSQGTANYGYTF.

This rearrangement joins TRBV6-5 to TRBJ2-7; D gene uncertain. This CDR3 is built from 13 residues. The germline CDR1 and CDR2 sequences are MNHEY and SVGAGI. V gave up 2 bases and J gave up 0 bases, with 5 bases separating them. CDR3 DNA: TGTGCCAGCAGTTACGGGCACTCCTACGAGCAGTACTTC. Translated: CASSYGHSYEQYF.

The chain joins TRBV3-1 (or the pseudogene TRBV3-2) to TRBJ1-5, with a weak D call TRBD1 (6 bases). CDR3 length: 16 amino acids. Per the germline V gene, CDR1 is LGHDT and CDR2 is YNNKEL (reference sequence). V lost 4 bases to trimming and J lost 6 bases, with 19 bases between them. CDR3 protein: CASSPQCTGKFQPQHF. The CDR3 DNA reads as TGTGCCAGCAGCCCGCAATGTACAGGGAAGTTTCAGCCCCAGCATTTT.

This clone was counted a single time. This sequence joins TRBV6-1 and TRBJ2-4, with 9 bases lining up with TRBD2. The trim removed 1 base at V and 7 bases at J, leaving 8 bases unmatched. Germline V gene data show CDR1 as MNHNS and CDR2 as SASEGT. The CDR3 is 16 residues long. As DNA, the CDR3 is TGTGCCAGCAGTGAAGGGTTTAGCGGGGGTCGCAACATTCAGTACTTC. As protein: CASSEGFSGGRNIQYF.

The CDR3 sequence: CASSFVDRTPYYEQYF. The DNA of the CDR3 is TGTGCCAGCAGCTTCGTCGACAGGACCCCCTACTACGAGCAGTACTTC. V usage is TRBV11-2 and J usage is TRBJ2-7; TRBD1 might be the D (6 bases). The germline V and J ends were trimmed by 3 bases and 3 bases, with 18 bases remaining between them. This CDR3 comprises 16 residues. CDR1 is SGHAT and CDR2 is FQNNGV in the germline V gene.

The chain is built from TRBV27 and TRBJ2-1; possibly TRBD1 for D (5 bases). Germline V CDR1 and CDR2: MNHEY, SMNVEV (reference sequence). This CDR3 is 15 amino acids long. Trimming took off 7 bases at V and 5 bases at J, with 18 bases between the two ends. In DNA form, the CDR3 reads TGTGCCAGCAAGTCGTGGGGCAGTGGGGACAATGAGCAGTTCTTC. Its translation is CASKSWGSGDNEQFF.

This clone was observed a few times. CDR3 sequence (DNA): TGTGCCAGCAGCTTAACGGAGAGGCAAGGCTACACCTTC. It is translated as CASSLTERQGYTF. The chain has TRBV7-2 and TRBJ1-2; D remains ambiguous. CDR1 SGHTA and CDR2 FQGNSA come from the germline V gene. The CDR3 is 13 amino acids. V lost 2 bases to trimming and J lost 8 bases, with 12 bases between them.

The V gene is TRBV7-3, the J gene TRBJ2-1, with a tentative D call TRBD1 (6 bases). This CDR3 has 13 residues. Trimming pared 3 bases from V and 6 bases from J, leaving 9 bases between. Germline V gene data show CDR1 as SGHTA and CDR2 as FQGTGA. In DNA form, the CDR3 reads TGTGCCAGCAGCTTTACAGGGCTCAATGAGCAGTTCTTC. This codes for CASSFTGLNEQFF. The variable domain in full, completed from reference TRBV7-3 and TRBJ2-1, reads GAGVSQTPSNKVTEKGKYVELRCDPISGHTALYWYRQSLGQGPEFLIYFQGTGAADDSGLPNDRFFAVRPEGSVSTLKIQRTERGDSAVYLCASSFTGLNEQFFGPGTRLTVL.

This clone appeared a single time. V gene TRBV28 combines with J gene TRBJ1-2; 8 bases match TRBD1. With V trimmed by 7 bases and J by 4 bases, 8 bases remained unmatched. This CDR3 has 14 amino acids. From germline, CDR1 is MDHEN and CDR2 SYDVKM. The CDR3: CASTPGGTGYGYTF. The CDR3 nucleotides read TGTGCCAGCACGCCGGGCGGGACAGGCTATGGCTACACCTTC.